This T cell receptor (beta chain) originates from a study of T cells in Graves' hyperthyroidism and ophthalmopathy. The CDR3 totals 13 residues. Germline CDR1 is MDHEN and CDR2 is SYDVKM. Trimming removed 5 bases at V and 6 bases at J, with 13 bases between. What was amplified from RNA transcripts were TCR beta CDR3 regions. The primer set for the first-round RT-PCR of the TCR CDR3 was HTBI. TCRdb processed the multiplex PCR reads anew with MiXCR; each CDR3 protein has one entry. This table has 220,000 or so distinct CDR3 sequences, roughly 17% appearing once. This clonotype showed up many times. Sequencing input: blood. The chain has TRBV28 and TRBJ1-1, with D unclear. The source is a woman aged 18 to 35 with Graves' ophthalmopathy. The CDR3 sequence: CASSLPGGPEAFF. The CDR3, as DNA: TGTGCCAGCAGTCTCCCCGGCGGTCCTGAAGCTTTCTTT.